Listed here are 7 T cell receptor beta chains from one sample, sequenced in a study of blood T cells in healthy people across ages. Sample-barcoded 5' priming and a J-beta primer mix drove a second PCR of roughly 7 to 11 cycles. TCRdb redid the calling of the 5' RACE reads with MiXCR, one entry per CDR3 protein. The sample includes 980,000 or so distinct CDR3 sequences, about 44% of them seen just once. The sequencing sample was made of blood. The source is a man aged 25 to 40 in good health.

The V call is TRBV5-1, the J call TRBJ1-6; 7 bases match TRBD1. The ends lost 0 bases at V and 9 bases at J; junction bases unmatched: 6. Germline V gives CDR1 SGHRS, CDR2 YFSETQ. The CDR3 contains 15 residues. CDR3 DNA sequence: TGCGCCAGCAGCTTGGGGCAGGGGGGAGGTTCACCCCTCCACTTT. Translated, it gives CASSLGQGGGSPLHF.

The genes are TRBV7-9 and TRBJ1-2; tentatively, D is TRBD1 (5 bases). The CDR3 has 18 amino acids. CDR1 is SEHNR and CDR2 is FQNEAQ in the germline V gene (reference sequence). The V gene lost 1 base and the J gene lost 8 bases, with 26 bases spanning the gap. The CDR3 DNA is TGTGCCAGCAGCTTAGGGGAGGAGGGGATCGCCCATTTAGGAGGCTACACCTTC. The encoded protein is CASSLGEEGIAHLGGYTF.

This chain connects TRBV6-5 to TRBJ2-3; 14 bases agree with TRBD2. The CDR3 consists of 16 residues. Germline V gene lookup returns CDR1 MNHEY and CDR2 SVGAGI. The V and J ends lost 5 bases and 6 bases, in that order; junction bases with no gene match: 7. DNA for the CDR3: TGTGCCAGCAGTCCGGGACTAGCGGGGGTATACGATACGCAGTATTTT. This translates into CASSPGLAGVYDTQYF.

The chain carries TRBV10-3 and TRBJ1-2; perhaps TRBD1 as D (6 bases). Germline lookup yields CDR1 ENHRY and CDR2 SYGVKD. This CDR3 has 13 residues. The ends were cut back, 6 bases at V and 2 bases at J, with 10 bases in the middle. Here the CDR3 reads CAIRRDTNYGYTF. The CDR3 DNA is TGTGCCATCAGGAGGGACACCAACTATGGCTACACCTTC.

The chain uses TRBV10-3 and TRBJ2-5; maybe TRBD1 (6 bases). This CDR3 region has 13 residues. CDR1 ENHRY and CDR2 SYGVKD come from the germline V gene. V shed 0 bases and J shed 5 bases, with 7 bases lying between them. The CDR3 nucleotides are TGTGCCATCAGTGAGTCTCAGGGGGAGACCCAGTACTTC. Translated, it gives CAISESQGETQYF.

The rearrangement links TRBV20-1 to TRBJ2-3; 11 positions agree with TRBD2. V trimming: 5 bases; J trimming: 2 bases; junction bases outside the gene matches: 6. Germline V gene sequence: CDR1 DFQATT, CDR2 SNEGSKA (reference sequence). The CDR3 spans 15 residues. CDR3 sequence: CSARSGRAPTDTQYF. In DNA, the CDR3 is TGCAGTGCTCGTAGCGGGAGGGCCCCCACAGATACGCAGTATTTT.

This clonotype has more than one count but fewer than ten. This chain links TRBV7-8 with TRBJ2-6, with D unclear. The ends were cut back, 8 bases at V and 2 bases at J, with 10 bases in the middle. CDR1 and CDR2 from the germline V gene are SGHVS and FQNEAQ. CDR3 size: 14 residues. CDR3 sequence reads: CASAWVAGANVLTF. The CDR3 DNA is TGTGCCAGCGCTTGGGTTGCTGGGGCCAACGTCCTGACTTTC.